This TCR beta chain was sequenced during a study of CD8 T cells in ankylosing spondylitis. Via MiXCR, TCRdb re-called the 5' RACE reads, giving one row per CDR3 protein. This table has 250,000 to 400,000 distinct CDR3 sequences, more than 9% appearing once. Germline CDR1 and CDR2: DFQATT and SNEGSKA (reference sequence). The CDR3 has 16 amino acids. Study outcomes and limitations: Clones linked to disease were reported to show significant enrichment in matched ankylosing spondylitis synovial fluid. A TCR beta motif made of fewer than ten highly homologous variants seemed typical of ankylosing spondylitis blood.

Comments on this clonotype: Its antigen is not identified. One junction end does not reproduce the germline sequence, and a read error may be involved.

The J gene is TRBJ2-2, the V gene TRBV20-1, with no clear D. The sample consisted of blood, either unsorted or a sorted T cell fraction (not recorded which). This receptor was identified in a female donor with ankylosing spondylitis or in good health (not recorded which). DNA of the CDR3: TGCTGTGCTAGTCGTCATCGCGGAGCGAACACCGGGGAGCTGTTTTTT. Translated, it gives CCASRHRGANTGELFF.